These 27 T cell receptor beta chains were sequenced from one sample in a study of blood T cell repertoires in COVID-19. The method was immunoSEQ multiplex PCR; TCRdb's version includes in-frame clones alone and lacks a portion of them. Altogether approximately 220,000 clones are present, around 87% being singletons, with the ten largest covering approximately 6.2%. The sample taken for sequencing was peripheral blood. These receptors were collected from a man in his sixties who had recovered from COVID-19.

This sequence joins TRBV23-1 and TRBJ2-2, with TRBD1 identical over 8 bases. TRBV23-1 is sorted into the ORF group, with uncertain function. The V segment lost 7 bases and the J segment 5 bases; nucleotides outside the gene matches: 6. This CDR3 contains 14 residues. For the CDR3, the DNA is TGCGCCAGCACCACAGGGGGTGGAACCGGGGAGCTGTTTTTT. Its protein is CASTTGGGTGELFF.

The V call is TRBV28, the J call TRBJ1-5; a possible D gene is TRBD1 (6 bases). The V gene's germline CDR1 is MDHEN and CDR2 SYDVKM. Trimming removed 6 bases from V and 3 bases from J, with 15 bases in between. The CDR3 covers 15 residues. The CDR3 DNA reads as TGTGCCAGCAGCCTACCCGGACAGATCAATCAGCCCCAGCATTTT. It specifies CASSLPGQINQPQHF.

The chain links TRBV5-1 to TRBJ2-3; 14 nucleotides align to TRBD2. The germline CDR1 and CDR2 sequences are SGHRS and YFSETQ. This CDR3 is built from 18 residues. Trimming removed 4 bases from V and 1 base from J; junction bases left unmatched: 8. CDR3 region: CASSLTSGGVLGTDTQYF. CDR3 nucleotide sequence: TGCGCCAGCAGCCTGACTAGCGGGGGGGTCCTGGGCACAGATACGCAGTATTTT.

The chain is built from TRBV4-1 and TRBJ1-1, with 9 bases lining up with TRBD1. CDR1 and CDR2 (germline): MGHRA, YSYEKL. The length of the CDR3 is 16 residues. Trimming took 3 bases from V and 0 from J; bases not matched to a gene: 5. The CDR3 loop reads CASSHPGQGLNTEAFF. CDR3 sequence (DNA): TGCGCCAGCAGCCACCCGGGACAGGGTTTGAACACTGAAGCTTTCTTT.

The chain employs TRBV4-1 and TRBJ2-3; 11 bases agree with TRBD2. V was clipped by 3 bases and J by 6 bases; unmatched bases: 8. The CDR3 is made up of 16 amino acids. Per the germline V gene, CDR1 is MGHRA and CDR2 is YSYEKL. CDR3 bases: TGCGCCAGCAGCCAGCCCGGGACTAGCGGTGGGGATACGCAGTATTTT. Residues: CASSQPGTSGGDTQYF.

At least ten counts were recorded for this clone. J is TRBJ1-1 and V is TRBV4-2, with 9 positions matching TRBD1. The CDR3 is made up of 15 amino acids. CDR1 and CDR2 from the germline V gene are LGHNA and YNFKEQ. Trimming removed 4 bases from V and 0 bases from J; junction bases left unmatched: 3. CDR3 in amino acids: CASSPQGALNTEAFF. Here the CDR3 DNA reads TGTGCCAGCAGCCCACAGGGGGCGCTGAACACTGAAGCTTTCTTT.

This clone has just a few counts. J is TRBJ2-2 and V is TRBV3-1 (or the pseudogene TRBV3-2); 8 bases fit TRBD1. Germline CDR1 and CDR2: LGHDT and YNNKEL (reference sequence). This CDR3 spans 18 amino acids. The J segment lost 0 bases and the V segment lost 3 bases, leaving 9 bases of the junction unmatched. The CDR3 reads CASSQGFQGATNTGELFF. The CDR3 nucleotides read TGTGCCAGCAGCCAGGGGTTCCAGGGGGCGACGAACACCGGGGAGCTGTTTTTT.

The rearrangement uses TRBV7-2 and TRBJ2-7; TRBD1 matches 10 bases. The V gene's germline CDR1 is SGHTA and CDR2 FQGNSA. V lost 5 bases to trimming and J lost 3 bases; unmatched junction nucleotides: 4. The CDR3 is made up of 14 amino acids. CDR3 sequence: CASSPRDRGYEQYF. Here the CDR3 DNA reads TGTGCCAGCAGCCCTCGGGACAGGGGCTACGAGCAGTACTTC.

This rearrangement joins TRBV6-5 to TRBJ1-3; 9 bases map to TRBD1. Unmatched junction bases numbered 4, after V lost 5 bases and J lost 2 bases. Germline V gene lookup returns CDR1 MNHEY and CDR2 SVGAGI. The CDR3 spans 15 residues. This chain's CDR3 is CASSPRDRAGNTIYF. The CDR3 DNA reads TGTGCCAGCAGTCCACGGGACAGGGCTGGAAACACCATATATTTT.

The chain employs TRBV18 and TRBJ1-5; a possible D gene is TRBD1 (6 bases). Germline V gene data show CDR1 as KGHSH and CDR2 as LQKENI. This CDR3 region has 14 residues. Trimming cost V 6 bases and J 6 bases, with 15 bases left between them. The CDR3 is CASSPDRLGQPQHF. DNA of the CDR3: TGTGCCAGCTCTCCTGACAGGCTCGGTCAGCCCCAGCATTTT.

V usage is TRBV27 and J usage is TRBJ2-5; TRBD2 might be the D (6 bases). Germline V lookup: CDR1 MNHEY, CDR2 SMNVEV (reference sequence). This CDR3 is 16 amino acids long. Trimming stripped 0 bases from V and 7 bases from J, with 18 bases between. The CDR3 is CASSLSGAGDTGTQYF. For the CDR3, the DNA is TGTGCCAGCAGTTTATCCGGAGCGGGCGACACGGGGACCCAGTACTTC.

This chain joins TRBV4-1 and TRBJ2-3; 11 bases are shared with TRBD2. With 0 bases clipped from V and 0 bases from J, the junction kept 8 bases outside the gene matches. The CDR3 consists of 19 residues. Germline V gives CDR1 MGHRA, CDR2 YSYEKL. The CDR3 reads CASSQDRLAGGLSTDTQYF. CDR3 nucleotides: TGCGCCAGCAGCCAAGATCGGCTAGCGGGGGGCCTTAGCACAGATACGCAGTATTTT.

The rearrangement joins TRBV24-1 to TRBJ1-1; weak D call: TRBD1 (6 bases). Germline V gene sequence: CDR1 KGHDR, CDR2 SFDVKD. CDR3 length equals 15 residues. The V end lost 3 bases, the J end lost 5 bases, and 15 bases lay between the germline ends. CDR3 nucleotides: TGTGCCACCAGTGATCCCCGGGGGGGCGAAACTGAAGCTTTCTTT. Encoded protein: CATSDPRGGETEAFF.

The J gene is TRBJ2-3, the V gene TRBV5-1, with D maybe TRBD2 (6 bases). V was pared by 2 bases and J by 3 bases, with 7 bases between. Germline V gene sequence: CDR1 SGHRS, CDR2 YFSETQ. The length of the CDR3 is 13 residues. The CDR3 region is CASSFGGTDTQYF. CDR3 nucleotide sequence: TGCGCCAGCAGCTTTGGGGGGACAGATACGCAGTATTTT. The complete variable domain, with remaining parts taken from reference TRBV5-1 and TRBJ2-3, reads KAGVTQTPRYLIKTRGQQVTLSCSPISGHRSVSWYQQTPGQGLQFLFEYFSETQRNKGNFPGRFSGRQFSNSRSEMNVSTLELGDSALYLCASSFGGTDTQYFGPGTRLTVL.

This clone is a singleton in its sample. V is TRBV7-3 and J is TRBJ2-2, with TRBD2 identical over 8 bases. The CDR3 extends over 15 amino acids. Germline assignment: CDR1 SGHTA and CDR2 FQGTGA. The V segment lost 4 bases and the J segment 6 bases; nucleotides outside the gene matches: 7. DNA for the CDR3: TGTGCCAGCAGCTCTCTCGGGGGGGCGCCCGGGGAGCTGTTTTTT. Its translation is CASSSLGGAPGELFF.

V is TRBV19 and J is TRBJ1-6, with 7 bases lining up with TRBD1. CDR1 LNHDA and CDR2 SQIVND come from the germline V gene (reference sequence). This CDR3 comprises 16 residues. V gave up 5 bases and J gave up 7 bases; unmatched junction bases: 11. CDR3: CASSPYRQGQNSPLHF. DNA for the CDR3: TGTGCCAGTAGTCCTTACCGACAGGGACAAAATTCACCCCTCCACTTT.

The V gene is TRBV2, the J gene TRBJ1-2; 9 bases are shared with TRBD1. Per the germline V gene, CDR1 is SNHLY and CDR2 is FYNNEI. The CDR3 sequence is 13 residues long. J was trimmed by 13 bases and V by 6 bases; bases with no gene match: 12. Here the CDR3 reads CASRTGQGRICTF. The CDR3 DNA reads as TGTGCCAGCAGAACGGGACAGGGACGTATTTGCACCTTC.

The gene calls are TRBV7-9 and TRBJ1-3, with TRBD1 identical over 7 bases. V was clipped by 5 bases and J by 2 bases; unmatched bases: 9. Germline lookup yields CDR1 SEHNR and CDR2 FQNEAQ (reference sequence). The CDR3 sequence is 16 residues long. The CDR3 is CASSPRQGSAGNTIYF. CDR3 DNA: TGTGCCAGCAGCCCGCGACAGGGTTCTGCTGGAAACACCATATATTTT.

The chain recombines TRBV28 with TRBJ2-3; D is unresolved. Germline-derived CDR1 and CDR2 are MDHEN and SYDVKM. The CDR3 is 18 amino acids. V lost 6 bases, J lost 0 bases, and 22 bases lay in between. DNA for the CDR3: TGTGCCAGCAGCCGAGGTGTCCCACCTCACCTTAGCACAGATACGCAGTATTTT. It yields the protein CASSRGVPPHLSTDTQYF.

This clone was counted once. The junction shows a germline mismatch at one end, possibly a read error. This chain uses TRBV20-1 with TRBJ2-1; a weak D match, TRBD1 (5 bases). The CDR3 is 11 residues long. In germline, CDR1 is DFQATT, CDR2 SNEGSKA (reference sequence). The chain's CDR3 is CSARDPPLQVF. In DNA, the CDR3 is TGCAGTGCTAGAGATCCTCCTCTACAGGTCTTC.

The chain employs TRBV10-3 and TRBJ1-1, with 8 bases identical to TRBD1. Germline CDR1 and CDR2: ENHRY and SYGVKD. Unmatched junction bases numbered 4, after V lost 6 bases and J lost 1 base. The CDR3 totals 14 residues. The CDR3 reads CAIRRGQGNTEAFF. The CDR3 coding sequence is TGTGCCATCAGAAGAGGACAGGGGAACACTGAAGCTTTCTTT.

This clone has just one count. The V gene is TRBV6-2 or TRBV6-3, the J gene TRBJ1-4, with 8 bases aligning to TRBD1. The CDR3 spans 17 residues. V lost 4 bases, J lost 0 bases, and 7 bases stayed unmatched. Germline CDR1 and CDR2: MNHEY and SVGEGT. The CDR3 DNA reads TGTGCCAGCAGTTCGACAGGGGCGGAAACAACTAATGAAAAACTGTTTTTT. Translating it yields CASSSTGAETTNEKLFF.

The chain has TRBV30 and TRBJ2-6; D not certain. The CDR3 is 13 amino acids. V lost 7 bases and J lost 0, with 7 bases in between. Germline CDR1 and CDR2: GTSNPN and SVGIG (reference sequence). The CDR3 sequence is CALTNSGANVLTF. In nucleotides, the CDR3 is TGTGCCTTAACTAACTCTGGGGCCAACGTCCTGACTTTC.

The rearrangement uses TRBV19 and TRBJ2-1, with 7 positions matching TRBD2. The CDR3 totals 15 residues. The germline V gene encodes CDR1 LNHDA and CDR2 SQIVND (reference sequence). Trimming at V came to 3 bases and at J to 5 bases, leaving 7 bases not matched to a gene. This chain's CDR3 is CASSMVTGGHNEQFF. In DNA, the CDR3 is TGTGCCAGTAGTATGGTGACGGGAGGACACAATGAGCAGTTCTTC. The variable domain in full, completed from reference TRBV19 and TRBJ2-1, reads DGGITQSPKYLFRKEGQNVTLSCEQNLNHDAMYWYRQDPGQGLRLIYYSQIVNDFQKGDIAEGYSVSREKKESFPLTVTSAQKNPTAFYLCASSMVTGGHNEQFFGPGTRLTVL.

The chain recombines TRBV5-4 with TRBJ2-3, with 9 nucleotides matching TRBD2. The CDR3 has 14 residues. The germline gives CDR1 SGHNT, CDR2 YYREEE (reference sequence). The J segment lost 5 bases and the V segment lost 4 bases, leaving 5 bases of the junction unmatched. The CDR3: CASSLSGGQDTQYF. CDR3 sequence (DNA): TGTGCCAGCAGCCTCAGCGGGGGGCAAGATACGCAGTATTTT.

The V and J genes are TRBV30 and TRBJ1-5; no firm D call. The CDR3 length is 12 residues. The ends were cut back, 2 bases at V and 6 bases at J, with 8 bases in the middle. The germline CDR1 and CDR2 sequences are GTSNPN and SVGIG (reference sequence). The CDR3 sequence is CAWSSGGQPQHF. The CDR3 region has the DNA TGTGCCTGGAGTTCTGGAGGTCAGCCCCAGCATTTT.

V and J are TRBV27 and TRBJ1-2; a weak D match, TRBD1 (5 bases). The CDR3 is made up of 15 amino acids. Germline lookup yields CDR1 MNHEY and CDR2 SMNVEV (reference sequence). The germline V and J ends were trimmed by 1 base and 0 bases, with 9 bases remaining between them. The CDR3 sequence: CASSLWGSANYGYTF. The DNA for the CDR3 is TGTGCCAGCAGTTTATGGGGCAGCGCTAACTATGGCTACACCTTC.